The T cell receptor (beta chain) described here comes from a study of CD8 T cells in ankylosing spondylitis (dated by TCRdb to about 2017). With respect to the entire study: The study profiled T cell receptor beta repertoires in healthy donors and ankylosing spondylitis patients to find disease-linked TCR variants. In total, the full study cohort was made up of approximately 99 healthy donors and 25 to 30 ankylosing spondylitis patients. Peripheral blood was sampled, and synovial fluid was also collected from ankylosing spondylitis patients. Overall results and qualifications from the work: According to the report, matched synovial fluid samples from ankylosing spondylitis patients were significantly enriched for the disease-linked clones. Blood from ankylosing spondylitis patients appeared to be characterized by a TCR beta motif composed of eight or nine highly homologous amino acid variants. In peripheral blood, the disease-linked clones were found at relatively low frequencies and had a CD8+ phenotype. Some TCR beta motif variants had previously been reported in synovial fluid and blood of reactive arthritis patients, which suggested common disease-initiation mechanisms.

As regards this clonotype: This receptor's antigen is unknown. Per-nucleotide qualities are absent, and no much larger clonotype sits a single base away.

This sample was sequenced with an Illumina HiSeq 2500. Quantitative 5'-RACE with molecular barcodes was used to prepare TCR beta libraries. Concerning the study's data processing: Disease-linked TCR variants were identified with a new computational method built on a probabilistic model of VDJ rearrangement. Using fastp at Q25 and MiXCR, TCRdb reprocessed the public reads and kept productive beta chains. Every CDR3 protein is listed once, alongside the most common genes and DNA of its rows. These V and J calls are TCRdb output, not the study's own analysis. A total of 390,000 or so distinct CDR3 sequences appear in this sample, about a fifth of them only once. About 16% of the sample is held by the ten biggest clonotypes. The CDR3, cysteine through phenylalanine, is 14 amino acids long. Only CDR3 DNA is held: 42 bases, read in frame from base 1. Trimming costs V 5 bases and J 0 bases, and their ends lie 10 bases apart. The germline V gene (reference sequence) provides CDR1 GTSNPN and CDR2 SVGIG.

The sequence was obtained from a male donor with ankylosing spondylitis. The sequenced material came from blood, either unsorted or a sorted T cell fraction (not recorded which). This chain joins TRBV30 to TRBJ2-2; the D region possibly corresponds to TRBD1 (5 bases align). In nucleotides, the sequence is TGTGCCTGGGTATGGGGCCCGAACACCGGGGAGCTGTTTTTT. Its protein reads: CAWVWGPNTGELFF.